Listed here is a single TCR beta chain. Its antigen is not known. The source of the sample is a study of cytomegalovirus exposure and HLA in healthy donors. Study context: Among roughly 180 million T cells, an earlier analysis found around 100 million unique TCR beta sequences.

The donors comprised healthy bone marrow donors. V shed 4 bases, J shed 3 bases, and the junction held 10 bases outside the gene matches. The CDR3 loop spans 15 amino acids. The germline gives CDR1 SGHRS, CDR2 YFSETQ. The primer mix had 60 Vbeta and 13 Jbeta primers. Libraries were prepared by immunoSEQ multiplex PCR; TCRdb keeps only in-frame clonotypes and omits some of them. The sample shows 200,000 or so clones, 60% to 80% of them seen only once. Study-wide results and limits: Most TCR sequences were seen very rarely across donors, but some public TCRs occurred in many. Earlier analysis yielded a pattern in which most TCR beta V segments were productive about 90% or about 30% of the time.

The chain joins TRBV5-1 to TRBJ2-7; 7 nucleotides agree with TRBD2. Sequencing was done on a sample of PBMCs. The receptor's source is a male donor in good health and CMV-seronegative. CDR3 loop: CASSPYSGDYYEQYF. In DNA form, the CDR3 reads TGCGCCAGCAGCCCTTATAGTGGGGACTACTACGAGCAGTACTTC. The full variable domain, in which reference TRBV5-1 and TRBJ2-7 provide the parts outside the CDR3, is KAGVTQTPRYLIKTRGQQVTLSCSPISGHRSVSWYQQTPGQGLQFLFEYFSETQRNKGNFPGRFSGRQFSNSRSEMNVSTLELGDSALYLCASSPYSGDYYEQYFGPGTRLTVT.